The sequence of this T cell receptor (beta chain) was determined in a study of T cell responses to AZD1222 COVID-19 vaccine (dated by TCRdb to the early 2020s). Turning to the overall study: AZD1222 recipients with second doses at about 4 weeks or about 12 weeks were pooled, because spike-specific TCR depth and breadth did not differ between schedules. TCR sequencing covered 230 to 250 trial participants: 207 given two doses of AZD1222 and some 25 given two doses of MenACWY control vaccine. Trial participants were enrolled into age subgroups of 18-55, 56-69 and 70-plus years, which contained about 150, 28 and 57 TCR-sequenced participants, respectively.

About this clone: Its binding antigen is unknown. Qualities for individual bases were not recorded, and no much larger clone is one base off.

Interpreted using the paper, the time point label stands for: baseline before first vaccination. Vaccinee samples came from UK trials COV001 and COV002, including a single-blind randomized controlled phase 2/3 trial of AZD1222 (ChAdOx1 nCoV-19) in healthy adults. For TCRbeta chain sequencing, PBMC samples were collected from trial participants at day 0 and at day 28 after the second dose. The CDR3 regions of human TCRbeta chains were subjected to immunosequencing. Concerning the study's data processing: Repertoire TCRs were checked for matches against a reference library of SARS-CoV-2-specific TCRs that had been generated using the MIRA antigen-specificity platform. Breadth meant the fraction of unique TCRs that were SARS-CoV-2-associated, whereas depth meant the fraction of total T cells that were SARS-CoV-2-associated. Using the MIRA data, each spike-specific TCR was mapped to the spike region that the TCR reacts to and placed in a CD4 or CD8 class. Log10-transformed breadth and depth values were compared by one-way ANOVA with Sidak's multiple comparisons tests. In its TCRdb copy, this immuneACCESS table keeps in-frame sequences only and misses some clones. Where compared with another copy, unresolved V genes explain less than half of these, and the others have no known cause. V, J and clone size are taken as reported in that table, and D and trimming were inferred from the DNA itself. The sample has roughly 120,000 clones on record, 80% to 90% of them singletons. The top ten constitute about 8.6% of the sample.

What the research found in general, with its limitations: Participants were mostly white British and included more females than males, and it was suggested by the authors that clonal diversity may have been underestimated. Reportedly, close to half of the unique spike-specific TCRs recognized epitopes lying outside the regions that are mutated in the B.1.351 and B.1.1.7 variants. Vaccine-associated CD4 TCRs spanned the whole spike protein, with dominant responses in regions 160-218 and 743-854. Because no day 14 peak-response samples were available, repertoires were characterized only after the peak T cell response. Conclusions about previously exposed vaccinees were limited because only six or seven AZD1222 recipients were SARS-CoV-2 seropositive at baseline. The 56-69-year group was small, and its depth increase did not reach significance, likely because of low power. After two AZD1222 doses, spike-specific TCR breadth and depth were significantly higher than at day 0 and than in MenACWY recipients.

Relative to germline, V is missing 5 bases and J is missing 8 bases, with 21 bases of the junction outside any gene match. According to the germline V gene (reference sequence), CDR1 reads LNHDA and CDR2 reads SQIVND. The CDR3 numbers 19 residues from cysteine through phenylalanine. The kept DNA is CDR3 alone, 57 bases in frame from the first base. The sequencing here drew on peripheral blood, taken on day 0 of AZD1222 vaccination. The TCR was taken from an adult in good health. The receptor chain draws on TRBV19 and TRBJ1-6; TRBD1 aligns with 7 central bases. The CDR3 amino acid sequence is: CASSPFGQVQKTRYSPLHF. The sequenced DNA is TGTGCCAGTAGTCCGTTCGGACAGGTACAGAAAACCCGCTATTCACCCCTCCACTTT.